The subject of this entry is one T cell receptor (beta chain). Its target is not known. The CDR3 spans 14 residues. The ends were cut back, 5 bases at V and 1 base at J, with 10 bases in the middle. Germline V gene lookup returns CDR1 SEHNR and CDR2 FQNEAQ (reference sequence). TCRdb re-called the 5' RACE reads with MiXCR, one entry per CDR3 protein. The profile shows about 490,000 distinct CDR3 sequences, nearly 15% of them singletons. This sample was included in a study of identical twins. Each donor was a healthy Caucasian. Study-wide results and limits: A cross-sectional statistical analysis, not follow-up of the same donors, supported the conclusions.

The same sample was also studied in work on yellow fever vaccine responses in identical twins.

The clonotype comes from a young woman in good health. The J gene is TRBJ2-3, the V gene TRBV7-9; D may match TRBD1 or TRBD2 (5 bases each). Sequencing was carried out using CD4+ T cells sorted from blood. CDR3 bases: TGTGCCAGCAGCCCATGGGACGGCACAGATACGCAGTATTTT. It yields the protein CASSPWDGTDTQYF.